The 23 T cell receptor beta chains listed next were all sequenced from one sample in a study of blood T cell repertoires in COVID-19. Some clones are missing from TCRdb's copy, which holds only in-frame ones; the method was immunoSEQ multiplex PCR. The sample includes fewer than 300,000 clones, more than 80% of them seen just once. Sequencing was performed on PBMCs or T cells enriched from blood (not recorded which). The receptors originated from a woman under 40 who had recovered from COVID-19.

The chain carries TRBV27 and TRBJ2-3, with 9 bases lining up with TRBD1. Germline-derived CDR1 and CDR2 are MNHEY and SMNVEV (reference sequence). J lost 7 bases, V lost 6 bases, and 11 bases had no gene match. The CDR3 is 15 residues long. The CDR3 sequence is CASSARGTGWNTQYF. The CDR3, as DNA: TGTGCCAGCAGCGCGCGAGGGACAGGGTGGAATACGCAGTATTTT.

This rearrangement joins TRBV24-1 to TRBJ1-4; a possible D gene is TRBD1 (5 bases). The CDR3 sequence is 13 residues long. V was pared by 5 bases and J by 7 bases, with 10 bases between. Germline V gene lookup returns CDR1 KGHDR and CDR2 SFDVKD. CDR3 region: CATSVGLGEKLFF. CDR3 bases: TGTGCCACCAGTGTGGGGCTCGGTGAAAAACTGTTTTTT.

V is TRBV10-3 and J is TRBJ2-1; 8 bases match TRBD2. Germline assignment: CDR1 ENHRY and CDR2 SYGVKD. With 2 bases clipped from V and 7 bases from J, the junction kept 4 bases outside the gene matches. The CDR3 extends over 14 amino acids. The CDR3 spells CAISEGSGRNEQFF. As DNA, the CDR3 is TGTGCCATCAGTGAGGGAAGCGGGAGAAATGAGCAGTTCTTC.

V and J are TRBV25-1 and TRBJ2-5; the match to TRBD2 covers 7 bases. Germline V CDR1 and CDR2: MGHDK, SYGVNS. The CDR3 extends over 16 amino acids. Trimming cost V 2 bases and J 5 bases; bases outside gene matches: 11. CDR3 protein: CASSEGGGVTVETQYF. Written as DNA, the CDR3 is TGTGCCAGCAGTGAAGGTGGGGGGGTCACCGTGGAGACCCAGTACTTC.

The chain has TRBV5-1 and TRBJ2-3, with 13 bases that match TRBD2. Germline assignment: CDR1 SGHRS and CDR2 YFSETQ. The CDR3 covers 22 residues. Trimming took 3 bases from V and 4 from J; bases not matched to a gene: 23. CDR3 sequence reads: CASSSEGVMTMGTSGDADTQYF. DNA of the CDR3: TGCGCCAGCAGCTCGGAGGGAGTTATGACTATGGGGACTAGCGGGGACGCAGATACGCAGTATTTT.

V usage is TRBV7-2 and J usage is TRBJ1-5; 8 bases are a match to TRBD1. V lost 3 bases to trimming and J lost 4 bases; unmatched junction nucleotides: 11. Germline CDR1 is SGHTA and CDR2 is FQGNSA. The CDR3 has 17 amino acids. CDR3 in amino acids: CASSFTRTGSGNQPQHF. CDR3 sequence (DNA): TGTGCCAGCAGCTTTACGAGGACAGGGTCCGGGAATCAGCCCCAGCATTTT. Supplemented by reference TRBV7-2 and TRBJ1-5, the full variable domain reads GAGVSQSPSNKVTEKGKDVELRCDPISGHTALYWYRQSLGQGLEFLIYFQGNSAPDKSGLPSDRFSAERTGGSVSTLTIQRTQQEDSAVYLCASSFTRTGSGNQPQHFGDGTRLSIL.

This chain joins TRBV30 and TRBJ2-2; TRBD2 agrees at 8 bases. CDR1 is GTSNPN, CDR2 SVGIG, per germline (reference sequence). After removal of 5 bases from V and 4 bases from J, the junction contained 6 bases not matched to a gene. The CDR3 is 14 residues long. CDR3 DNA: TGTGCCTGGGCCGGGACTAGGCGCACCGGGGAGCTGTTTTTT. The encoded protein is CAWAGTRRTGELFF.

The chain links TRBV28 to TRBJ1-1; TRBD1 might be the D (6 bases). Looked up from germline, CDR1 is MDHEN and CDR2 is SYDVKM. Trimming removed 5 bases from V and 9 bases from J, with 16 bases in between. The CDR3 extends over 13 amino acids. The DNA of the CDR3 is TGTGCCAGCAGTGTAGGACAGCGATTAAAAGCTTTCTTT. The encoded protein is CASSVGQRLKAFF.

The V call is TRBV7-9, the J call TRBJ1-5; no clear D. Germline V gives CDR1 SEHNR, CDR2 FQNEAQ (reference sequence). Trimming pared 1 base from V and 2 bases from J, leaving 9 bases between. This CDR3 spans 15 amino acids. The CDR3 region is CASSLEHDRNQPQHF. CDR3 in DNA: TGTGCCAGCAGCTTAGAACATGATCGCAATCAGCCCCAGCATTTT.

CDR3 in amino acids: CASSAGQGDIQYF. In nucleotides, the CDR3 is TGTGCCAGCAGCGCGGGACAGGGAGACATTCAGTACTTC. The genes are TRBV7-9 and TRBJ2-4, with 9 positions matching TRBD1. Germline CDR1 SEHNR, CDR2 FQNEAQ (reference sequence). The CDR3 is 13 amino acids. With 5 bases clipped from V and 8 bases from J, the junction kept 4 bases outside the gene matches.

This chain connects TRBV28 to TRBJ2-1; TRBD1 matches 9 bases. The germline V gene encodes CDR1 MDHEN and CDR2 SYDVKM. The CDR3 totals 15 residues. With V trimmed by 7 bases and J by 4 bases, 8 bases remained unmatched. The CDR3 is CASTTGTGKYNEQFF. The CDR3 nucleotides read TGTGCCAGCACCACCGGGACAGGGAAGTACAATGAGCAGTTCTTC. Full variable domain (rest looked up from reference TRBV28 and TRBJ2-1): DVKVTQSSRYLVKRTGEKVFLECVQDMDHENMFWYRQDPGLGLRLIYFSYDVKMKEKGDIPEGYSVSREKKERFSLILESASTNQTSMYLCASTTGTGKYNEQFFGPGTRLTVL.

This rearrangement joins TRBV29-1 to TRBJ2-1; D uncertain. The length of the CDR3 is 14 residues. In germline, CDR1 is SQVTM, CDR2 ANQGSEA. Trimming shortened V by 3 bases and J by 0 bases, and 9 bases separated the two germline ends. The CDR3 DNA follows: TGCAGCGTTGACGGCCGGAGCTCCTACAATGAGCAGTTCTTC. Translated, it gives CSVDGRSSYNEQFF.

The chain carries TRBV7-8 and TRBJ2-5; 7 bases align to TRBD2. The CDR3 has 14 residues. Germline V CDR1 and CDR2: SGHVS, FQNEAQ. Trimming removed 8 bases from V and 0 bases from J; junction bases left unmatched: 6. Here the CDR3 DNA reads TGTGCCAGCGGACCGGGGGGAAACCAAGAGACCCAGTACTTC. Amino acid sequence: CASGPGGNQETQYF.

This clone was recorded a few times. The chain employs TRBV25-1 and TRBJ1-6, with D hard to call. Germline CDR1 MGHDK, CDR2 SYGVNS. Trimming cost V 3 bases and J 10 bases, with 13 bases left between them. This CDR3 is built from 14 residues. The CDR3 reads CASSEVSGYSPLHF. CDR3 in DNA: TGTGCCAGCAGTGAGGTATCGGGGTACTCACCCCTCCACTTT.

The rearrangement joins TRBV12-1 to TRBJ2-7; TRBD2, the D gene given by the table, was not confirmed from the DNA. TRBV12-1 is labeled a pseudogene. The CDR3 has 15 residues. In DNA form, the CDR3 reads TGTGCCAGCAGCTGTTCTTGGCGGGAGGTACACGAGCAGTACTTC. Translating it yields CASSCSWREVHEQYF.

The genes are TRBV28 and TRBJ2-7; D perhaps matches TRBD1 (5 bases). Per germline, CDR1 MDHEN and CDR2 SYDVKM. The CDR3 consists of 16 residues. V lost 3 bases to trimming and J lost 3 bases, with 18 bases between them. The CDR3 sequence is CASSFPGPRGNYEQYF. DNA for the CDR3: TGTGCCAGCAGTTTCCCCGGACCAAGGGGAAACTACGAGCAGTACTTC. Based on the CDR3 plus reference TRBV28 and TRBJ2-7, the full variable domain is DVKVTQSSRYLVKRTGEKVFLECVQDMDHENMFWYRQDPGLGLRLIYFSYDVKMKEKGDIPEGYSVSREKKERFSLILESASTNQTSMYLCASSFPGPRGNYEQYFGPGTRLTVT.

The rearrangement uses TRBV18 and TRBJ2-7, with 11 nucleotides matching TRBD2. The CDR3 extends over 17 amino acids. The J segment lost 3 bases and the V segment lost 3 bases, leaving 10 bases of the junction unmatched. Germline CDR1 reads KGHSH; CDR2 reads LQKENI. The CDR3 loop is CASSPISGRDVVYEQYF. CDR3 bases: TGTGCCAGCTCACCGATTAGCGGGAGGGATGTTGTCTACGAGCAGTACTTC. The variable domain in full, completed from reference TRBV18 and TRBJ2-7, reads NAGVMQNPRHLVRRRGQEARLRCSPMKGHSHVYWYRQLPEEGLKFMVYLQKENIIDESGMPKERFSAEFPKEGPSILRIQQVVRGDSAAYFCASSPISGRDVVYEQYFGPGTRLTVT.

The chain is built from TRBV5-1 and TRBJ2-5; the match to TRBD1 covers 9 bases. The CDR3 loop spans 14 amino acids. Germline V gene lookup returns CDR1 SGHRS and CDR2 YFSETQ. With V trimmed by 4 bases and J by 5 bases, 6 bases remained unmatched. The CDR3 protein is CASSPGQGSETQYF. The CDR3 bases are TGCGCCAGCAGCCCCGGACAGGGGTCGGAGACCCAGTACTTC. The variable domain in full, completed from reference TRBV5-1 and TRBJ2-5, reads KAGVTQTPRYLIKTRGQQVTLSCSPISGHRSVSWYQQTPGQGLQFLFEYFSETQRNKGNFPGRFSGRQFSNSRSEMNVSTLELGDSALYLCASSPGQGSETQYFGPGTRLLVL.

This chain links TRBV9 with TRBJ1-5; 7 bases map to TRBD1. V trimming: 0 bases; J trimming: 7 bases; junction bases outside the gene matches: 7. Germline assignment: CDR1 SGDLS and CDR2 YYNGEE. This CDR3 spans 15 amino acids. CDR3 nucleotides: TGTGCCAGCAGCGTAGAGGAGGGGGCGGAACAGCCCCAGCATTTT. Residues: CASSVEEGAEQPQHF. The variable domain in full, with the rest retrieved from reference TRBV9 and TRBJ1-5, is DSGVTQTPKHLITATGQRVTLRCSPRSGDLSVYWYQQSLDQGLQFLIQYYNGEERAKGNILERFSAQQFPDLHSELNLSSLELGDSALYFCASSVEEGAEQPQHFGDGTRLSIL.

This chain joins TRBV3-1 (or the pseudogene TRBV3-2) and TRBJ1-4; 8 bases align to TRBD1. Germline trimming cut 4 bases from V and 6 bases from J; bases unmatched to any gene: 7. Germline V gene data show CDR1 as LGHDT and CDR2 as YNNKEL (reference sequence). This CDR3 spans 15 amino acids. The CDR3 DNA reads TGTGCCAGCAGCCTCAGGGGGCTGAGGGATGAAAAACTGTTTTTT. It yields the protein CASSLRGLRDEKLFF.

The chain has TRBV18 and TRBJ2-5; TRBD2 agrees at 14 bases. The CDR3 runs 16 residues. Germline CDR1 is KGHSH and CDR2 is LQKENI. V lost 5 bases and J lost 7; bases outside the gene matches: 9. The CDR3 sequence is CASSGTGLAGVLTQYF. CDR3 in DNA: TGTGCCAGCTCAGGAACGGGACTAGCGGGAGTATTGACCCAGTACTTC.

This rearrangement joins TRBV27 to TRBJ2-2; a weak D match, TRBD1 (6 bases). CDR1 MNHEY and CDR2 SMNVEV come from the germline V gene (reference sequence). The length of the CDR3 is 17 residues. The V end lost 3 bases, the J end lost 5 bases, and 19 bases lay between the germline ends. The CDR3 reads CASSFSQGRVRTGELFF. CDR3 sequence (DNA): TGTGCCAGCAGTTTCTCTCAGGGGCGGGTGAGGACCGGGGAGCTGTTTTTT.

The CDR3 loop reads CASSYAGSGADFETQYF. The CDR3 DNA reads TGTGCCAGCAGTTACGCAGGGTCAGGAGCCGATTTCGAGACCCAGTACTTC. This chain uses TRBV6-2 or TRBV6-3 with TRBJ2-5; tentative D call: TRBD1 (5 bases). V dropped 2 bases and J dropped 5 bases, with 21 bases sitting between them. CDR1 and CDR2 (germline): MNHEY, SVGEGT. The CDR3 totals 17 residues.